Listed here are 17 T cell receptor beta chains from one sample, sequenced in a study of spatial heterogeneity in lung cancer (dated by TCRdb to between 2019 and 2020). To prepare the library, 5' RACE was applied. For sequencing, a NextSeq 500 was employed. TCRdb trimmed public reads at Q25 via fastp, called clones via MiXCR and kept in-frame beta chains. Each entry merges the rows of one CDR3 protein and shows their most common DNA and genes. For this sample the table gives approximately 7,800 distinct CDR3 sequences, of which 8.2% were detected only once. 4% to 5.5% of the sample is in the top ten clones. What the authors observed across the whole study: The tumor nonsynonymous mutation count correlated with the number of expanded alpha and beta TCRs within the tumor.

Their specific antigens are unknown. The meaning of the sample's time point label: sample taken at primary tumor resection. Source: lung tumor tissue, taken at surgery. The source is a male donor with early-stage non-small cell lung cancer.

Sample share makes this clonotype medium-sized. The chain recombines TRBV7-3 with TRBJ2-1; D gene uncertain. The ends were cut back, 3 bases at V and 0 bases at J, with 12 bases in the middle. The germline CDR1 and CDR2 sequences are SGHTA and FQGTGA. The CDR3 is made up of 16 amino acids. CDR3 loop: CASSFSTQASYNEQFF. The CDR3 DNA sequence: TGTGCCAGCAGCTTCTCCACCCAAGCCTCCTACAATGAGCAGTTCTTC.

This clonotype is labeled medium-sized. The V and J genes are TRBV29-1 and TRBJ2-7; D is unresolved. Between the trimmed V and J ends, which lost 3 bases and 2 bases, there was a span of 8 bases. The CDR3 runs to 12 residues. Germline V gene lookup returns CDR1 SQVTM and CDR2 ANQGSEA. The CDR3 sequence is CSVEDGTYEQYF. The DNA of the CDR3 is TGCAGCGTTGAGGACGGAACCTACGAGCAGTACTTC.

This clonotype was seen repeatedly, ten times or more. The CDR3 coding sequence is TGCAGTGCTTGCCGTGACGCGGGATGTTCCGAGCAGTACTTC. As protein: CSACRDAGCSEQYF. The chain links TRBV20-1 to TRBJ2-7; tentatively, D is TRBD2 (6 bases). This CDR3 has 14 amino acids. CDR1 DFQATT and CDR2 SNEGSKA come from the germline V gene (reference sequence). V was pared by 5 bases and J by 6 bases, with 20 bases between.

This clonotype was observed at least ten times. The chain carries TRBV7-8 and TRBJ2-7; TRBD2 matches at 8 bases. Unmatched junction bases numbered 7, after V lost 1 base and J lost 5 bases. CDR1 is SGHVS and CDR2 is FQNEAQ in the germline V gene. This CDR3 is 15 amino acids long. Here the CDR3 DNA reads TGTGCCAGCAGCTTAGGGGGGGCGGGAGGCGACGAGCAGTACTTC. The encoded protein is CASSLGGAGGDEQYF.

The sample holds many counts of this clonotype. The chain links TRBV4-3 to TRBJ2-3, with 12 bases matching TRBD2. The V gene end was trimmed by 4 bases and the J gene end by 4 bases; junction bases not matched to a gene: 3. The CDR3 is made up of 15 amino acids. Germline V CDR1 and CDR2: LGHNA, YSLEER. CDR3 sequence reads: CASSPLAGGPDTQYF. For the CDR3, the DNA is TGCGCCAGCAGCCCCCTAGCGGGAGGGCCAGATACGCAGTATTTT.

This clonotype was counted at least ten times. This chain connects TRBV4-2 to TRBJ2-1; 9 positions agree with TRBD2. The CDR3 has 15 residues. Germline loops: CDR1 LGHNA, CDR2 YNFKEQ. The V and J ends lost 1 base and 6 bases, in that order; junction bases with no gene match: 4. The CDR3 loop reads CASSQASGTGNEQFF. CDR3 sequence (DNA): TGTGCCAGCAGCCAAGCTAGCGGGACTGGCAATGAGCAGTTCTTC.

This clonotype is categorized as medium-sized. CDR3 sequence reads: CASSLQSRSDGYTF. CDR3 nucleotide sequence: TGCGCCAGCAGCTTGCAAAGCCGATCGGATGGCTACACCTTC. The gene calls are TRBV5-1 and TRBJ1-2; D is unresolved. V dropped 1 base and J dropped 6 bases, with 13 bases sitting between them. This CDR3 is built from 14 residues. The germline gives CDR1 SGHRS, CDR2 YFSETQ.

This clonotype is judged medium-sized. CDR3 loop: CASSRTRAYEQYF. The CDR3, as DNA: TGTGCCAGCAGCCGGACACGAGCCTACGAGCAGTACTTC. The genes are TRBV7-2 and TRBJ2-7; the D gene is possibly TRBD1 (5 bases). Trimming removed 5 bases at V and 2 bases at J, with 10 bases between. CDR1 is SGHTA and CDR2 is FQGNSA in the germline V gene. The CDR3 sequence is 13 residues long.

This clonotype rates as medium-sized. The J gene is TRBJ1-1, the V gene TRBV28; TRBD1 is a possible D gene (5 bases). This CDR3 region has 14 residues. The germline V gene has CDR1 MDHEN and CDR2 SYDVKM. V shed 5 bases and J shed 6 bases, with 16 bases lying between them. CDR3 amino acids: CASSPIWDSAEAFF. CDR3 nucleotide sequence: TGTGCCAGCAGTCCCATCTGGGACTCCGCTGAAGCTTTCTTT.

By frequency in the sample, this clonotype is medium-sized. The V and J genes are TRBV5-1 and TRBJ2-1, with 9 nucleotides matching TRBD2. Germline lookup yields CDR1 SGHRS and CDR2 YFSETQ. The V segment lost 1 base and the J segment 10 bases; nucleotides outside the gene matches: 6. The CDR3 has 14 residues. The CDR3 region has the DNA TGCGCCAGCAGCTTGTCACTGACTAGCGGAGAGCAGTTCTTC. Translation gives CASSLSLTSGEQFF.

The sample holds many counts of this clonotype. The chain is built from TRBV20-1 and TRBJ2-7, with TRBD2 identical over 7 bases. The CDR3 spans 14 residues. After removal of 6 bases from V and 0 bases from J, the junction contained 8 bases not matched to a gene. Germline CDR1 DFQATT, CDR2 SNEGSKA (reference sequence). The CDR3 reads CSAPRGGSSYEQYF. DNA of the CDR3: TGCAGTGCCCCGCGGGGAGGGAGCTCCTACGAGCAGTACTTC.

This clonotype ranks as medium-sized (0.01 to 0.1%). CDR3 sequence (DNA): TGTGCCATCAGTGATGTAGGGTACACTGAAGCTTTCTTT. This encodes CAISDVGYTEAFF. The V call is TRBV10-3, the J call TRBJ1-1; D is uncertain. The CDR3 extends over 13 amino acids. Germline loops: CDR1 ENHRY, CDR2 SYGVKD. V lost 3 bases to trimming and J lost 3 bases, with 8 bases between them.

By frequency in the sample, this clonotype is medium-sized (0.01 to 0.1%). The chain combines TRBV7-2 with TRBJ2-1; no reliable D call. The CDR3 runs 15 residues. The V end was cut by 4 bases, the J end by 0 bases, with 10 bases between. Per germline, CDR1 SGHTA and CDR2 FQGNSA. The CDR3 DNA is TGTGCCAGCAGCTCAGATGTGAGCTCCTACAATGAGCAGTTCTTC. Amino acids: CASSSDVSSYNEQFF.

This clonotype was observed many times. The chain links TRBV20-1 to TRBJ2-3; 7 bases map to TRBD1. V lost 3 bases, J lost 2 bases, and 5 bases stayed unmatched. The CDR3 sequence is 14 residues long. Looked up from germline, CDR1 is DFQATT and CDR2 is SNEGSKA (reference sequence). The DNA for the CDR3 is TGCAGTGCTAGTCAAACAGGGGTCACAGATACGCAGTATTTT. Translation: CSASQTGVTDTQYF.

This clonotype has at least ten counts. The genes are TRBV7-2 and TRBJ2-7, with D perhaps matching TRBD2 (5 bases). CDR3 length equals 14 residues. CDR1 and CDR2 from the germline V gene are SGHTA and FQGNSA. V was shortened by 1 base and J by 6 bases, with 13 bases between the two germline ends. The CDR3 sequence is CASSLGGSAVEQYF. As DNA, the CDR3 is TGTGCCAGCAGCTTAGGTGGTAGCGCGGTCGAGCAGTACTTC. The complete variable domain, with remaining parts taken from reference TRBV7-2 and TRBJ2-7, reads GAGVSQSPSNKVTEKGKDVELRCDPISGHTALYWYRQSLGQGLEFLIYFQGNSAPDKSGLPSDRFSAERTGGSVSTLTIQRTQQEDSAVYLCASSLGGSAVEQYFGPGTRLTVT.

This clonotype is deemed medium-sized. This rearrangement joins TRBV28 to TRBJ2-2, with D perhaps given as TRBD1 or TRBD2 (5 bases each). The CDR3 length is 16 residues. Germline V gene data show CDR1 as MDHEN and CDR2 as SYDVKM. Trimming took 6 bases from V and 4 from J, leaving 18 bases between them. The CDR3 DNA sequence: TGTGCCAGCAGCCTAGCCGGGACGGTCAGCACCGGGGAGCTGTTTTTT. Its protein is CASSLAGTVSTGELFF.

This clonotype was found many times. The V and J genes are TRBV6-6 and TRBJ2-7, with 7 bases that match TRBD1. Germline trimming cut 6 bases from V and 4 bases from J; bases unmatched to any gene: 9. CDR1 is MNHNY, CDR2 SVGAGI, per germline (reference sequence). CDR3 length: 14 residues. Here the CDR3 reads CASRLGQSTYEQYF. The CDR3 bases are TGTGCCAGCAGACTGGGACAGAGTACTTACGAGCAGTACTTC.